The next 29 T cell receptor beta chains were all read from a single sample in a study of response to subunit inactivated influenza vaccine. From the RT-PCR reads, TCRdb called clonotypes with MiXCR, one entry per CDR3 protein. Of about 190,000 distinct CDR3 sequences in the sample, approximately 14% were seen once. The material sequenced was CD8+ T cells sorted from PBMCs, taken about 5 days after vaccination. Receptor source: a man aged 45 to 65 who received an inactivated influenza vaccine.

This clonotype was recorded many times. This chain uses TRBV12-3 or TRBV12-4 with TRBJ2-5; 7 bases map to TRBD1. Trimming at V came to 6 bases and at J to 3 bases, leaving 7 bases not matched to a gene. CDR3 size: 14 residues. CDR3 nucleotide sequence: TGTGCCAGCAGGCCGAATACAGGGGAAGAGACCCAGTACTTC. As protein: CASRPNTGEETQYF.

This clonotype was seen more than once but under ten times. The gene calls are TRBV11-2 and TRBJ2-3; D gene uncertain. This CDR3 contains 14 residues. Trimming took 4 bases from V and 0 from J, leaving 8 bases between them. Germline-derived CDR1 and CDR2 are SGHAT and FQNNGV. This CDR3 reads CASSSITSTDTQYF. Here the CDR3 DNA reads TGTGCCAGCAGCTCCATTACTAGCACAGATACGCAGTATTTT.

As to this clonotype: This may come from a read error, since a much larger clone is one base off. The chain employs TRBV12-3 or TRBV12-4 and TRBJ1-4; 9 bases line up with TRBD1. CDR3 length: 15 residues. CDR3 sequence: CDSSPTGGANEKLFF. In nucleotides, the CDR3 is TGTGACAGCAGCCCGACAGGGGGGGCTAATGAAAAACTGTTTTTT.

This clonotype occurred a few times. CDR3 protein: CSVDRGADTQYF. CDR3 nucleotides: TGCAGCGTTGATAGGGGGGCAGATACGCAGTATTTT. This chain joins TRBV29-1 and TRBJ2-3; D may correspond to TRBD1 or TRBD2 (6 bases each). The ends were cut back, 3 bases at V and 4 bases at J, with 8 bases in the middle. CDR3 size: 12 residues. CDR1 is SQVTM and CDR2 is ANQGSEA in the germline V gene.

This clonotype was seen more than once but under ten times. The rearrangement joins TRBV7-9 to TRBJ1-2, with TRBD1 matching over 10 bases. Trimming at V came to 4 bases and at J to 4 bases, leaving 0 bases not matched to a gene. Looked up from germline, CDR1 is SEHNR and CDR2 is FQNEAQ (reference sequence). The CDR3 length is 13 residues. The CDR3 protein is CASSWDRGYGYTF. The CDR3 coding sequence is TGTGCCAGCAGCTGGGACAGGGGCTATGGCTACACCTTC.

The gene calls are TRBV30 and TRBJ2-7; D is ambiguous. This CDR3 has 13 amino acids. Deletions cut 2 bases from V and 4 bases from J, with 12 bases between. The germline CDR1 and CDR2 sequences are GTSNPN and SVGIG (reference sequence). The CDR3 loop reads CAWSLRTVYEQYF. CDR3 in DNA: TGTGCCTGGAGTCTCCGTACAGTATACGAGCAGTACTTC.

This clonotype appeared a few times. This chain's CDR3 is CASSDGTGASYNEQFF. For the CDR3, the DNA is TGTGCCAGCAGTGATGGAACGGGAGCATCCTACAATGAGCAGTTCTTC. This chain connects TRBV2 to TRBJ2-1; D is possibly TRBD2 (6 bases). Looked up from germline, CDR1 is SNHLY and CDR2 is FYNNEI. V shed 3 bases and J shed 1 base, with 13 bases lying between them. The CDR3 length is 16 residues. Complete variable domain (other parts from reference TRBV2 and TRBJ2-1): EPEVTQTPSHQVTQMGQEVILRCVPISNHLYFYWYRQILGQKVEFLVSFYNNEISEKSEIFDDQFSVERPDGSNFTLKIRSTKLEDSAMYFCASSDGTGASYNEQFFGPGTRLTVL.

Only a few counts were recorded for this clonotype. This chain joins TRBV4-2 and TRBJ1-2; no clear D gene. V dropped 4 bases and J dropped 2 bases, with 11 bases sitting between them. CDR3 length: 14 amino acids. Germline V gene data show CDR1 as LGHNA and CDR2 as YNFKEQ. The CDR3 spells CASSPVDGNYGYTF. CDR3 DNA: TGTGCCAGCAGCCCAGTTGACGGCAACTATGGCTACACCTTC.

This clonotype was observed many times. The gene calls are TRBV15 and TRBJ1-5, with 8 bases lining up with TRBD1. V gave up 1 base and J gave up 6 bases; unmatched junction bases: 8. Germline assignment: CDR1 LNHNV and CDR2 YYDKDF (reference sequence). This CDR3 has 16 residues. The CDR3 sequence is CATSRAHRGFFQPQHF. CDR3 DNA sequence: TGTGCCACCAGCAGAGCCCACAGGGGGTTCTTTCAGCCCCAGCATTTT.

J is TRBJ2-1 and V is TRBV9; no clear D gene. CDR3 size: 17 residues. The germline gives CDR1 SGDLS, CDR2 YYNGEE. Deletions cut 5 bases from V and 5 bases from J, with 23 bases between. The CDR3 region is CASSVNPGPGWDNEQFF. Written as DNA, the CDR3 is TGTGCCAGCAGTGTGAACCCAGGCCCCGGGTGGGACAATGAGCAGTTCTTC.

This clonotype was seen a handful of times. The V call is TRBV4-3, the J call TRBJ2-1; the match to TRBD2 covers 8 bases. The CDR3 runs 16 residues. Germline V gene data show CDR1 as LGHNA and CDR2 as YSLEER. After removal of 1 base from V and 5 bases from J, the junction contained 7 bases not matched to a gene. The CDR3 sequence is CASSQAFREGHNEQFF. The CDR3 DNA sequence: TGCGCCAGCAGCCAAGCCTTTCGGGAGGGACACAATGAGCAGTTCTTC.

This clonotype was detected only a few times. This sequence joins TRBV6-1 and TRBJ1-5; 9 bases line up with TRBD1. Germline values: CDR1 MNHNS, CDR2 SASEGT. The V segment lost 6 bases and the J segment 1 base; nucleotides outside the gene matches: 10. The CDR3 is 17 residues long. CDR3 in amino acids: CASRTGTGKWSNQPQHF. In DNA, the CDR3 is TGTGCCAGCAGGACCGGGACAGGGAAGTGGAGCAATCAGCCCCAGCATTTT.

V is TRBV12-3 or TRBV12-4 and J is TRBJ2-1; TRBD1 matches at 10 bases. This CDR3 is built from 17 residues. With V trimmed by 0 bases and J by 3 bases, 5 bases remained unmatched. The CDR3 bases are TGTGCCAGCAGTTTAGCAGACAGGGGGCGAGGCTACAATGAGCAGTTCTTC. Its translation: CASSLADRGRGYNEQFF.

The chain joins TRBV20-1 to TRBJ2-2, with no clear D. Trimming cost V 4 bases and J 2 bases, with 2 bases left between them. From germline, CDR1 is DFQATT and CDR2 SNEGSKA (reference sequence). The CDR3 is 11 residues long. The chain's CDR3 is CSAINTGELFF. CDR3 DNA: TGCAGTGCTATCAACACCGGGGAGCTGTTTTTT.

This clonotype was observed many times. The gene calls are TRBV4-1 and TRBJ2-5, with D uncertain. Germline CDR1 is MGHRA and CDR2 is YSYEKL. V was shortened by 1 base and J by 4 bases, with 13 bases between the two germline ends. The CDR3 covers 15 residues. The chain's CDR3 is CASSQVGAGLETQYF. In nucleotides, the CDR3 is TGCGCCAGCAGCCAAGTTGGTGCAGGTTTAGAGACCCAGTACTTC.

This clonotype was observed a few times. CDR3 sequence: CASSPASVRGNIQYF. The CDR3 DNA sequence: TGCGCCAGCAGCCCCGCGAGTGTGCGGGGAAACATTCAGTACTTC. The chain couples TRBV4-3 to TRBJ2-4, with D possibly matching TRBD2 (6 bases). The CDR3 consists of 15 residues. Germline CDR1 and CDR2: LGHNA and YSLEER. Trimming took 4 bases from V and 6 from J, leaving 16 bases between them.

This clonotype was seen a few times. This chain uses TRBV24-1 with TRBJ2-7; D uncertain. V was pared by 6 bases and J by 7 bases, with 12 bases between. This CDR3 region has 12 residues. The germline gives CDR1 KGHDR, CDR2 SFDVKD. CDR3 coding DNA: TGTGCCACCAGTTCGGGTTTCCGGGAGCAGTACTTC. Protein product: CATSSGFREQYF.

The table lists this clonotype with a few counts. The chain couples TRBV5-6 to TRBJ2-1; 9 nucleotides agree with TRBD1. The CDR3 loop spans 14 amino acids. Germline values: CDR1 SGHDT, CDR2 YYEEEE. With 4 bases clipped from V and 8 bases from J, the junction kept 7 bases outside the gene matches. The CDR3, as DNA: TGTGCCAGCAGCCCCCGGGACAGGGTTCATGAGCAGTTCTTC. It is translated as CASSPRDRVHEQFF.

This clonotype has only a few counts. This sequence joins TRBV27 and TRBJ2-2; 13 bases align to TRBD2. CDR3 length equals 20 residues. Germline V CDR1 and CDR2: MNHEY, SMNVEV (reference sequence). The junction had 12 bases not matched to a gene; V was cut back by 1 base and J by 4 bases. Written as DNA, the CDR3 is TGTGCCAGCAGTTTATTGGGACTAGCGGGACGGTTTGTAAGCACCGGGGAGCTGTTTTTT. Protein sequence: CASSLLGLAGRFVSTGELFF.

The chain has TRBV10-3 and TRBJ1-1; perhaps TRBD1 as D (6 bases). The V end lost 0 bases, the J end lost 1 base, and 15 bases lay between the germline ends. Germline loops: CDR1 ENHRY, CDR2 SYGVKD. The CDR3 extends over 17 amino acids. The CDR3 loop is CAISESGIGQTNTEAFF. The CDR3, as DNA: TGTGCCATCAGTGAGTCGGGTATTGGACAGACGAACACTGAAGCTTTCTTT.

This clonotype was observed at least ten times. CDR3 sequence (DNA): TGTGCCAGCAATCCGGCAGACTATAGCTCCTACGAGCAGTACTTC. It yields the protein CASNPADYSSYEQYF. The chain uses TRBV11-2 and TRBJ2-7; perhaps TRBD2 as D (5 bases). The CDR3 has 15 amino acids. The V end was cut by 7 bases, the J end by 0 bases, with 16 bases between. Germline V gene lookup returns CDR1 SGHAT and CDR2 FQNNGV. Together with reference TRBV11-2 and TRBJ2-7, the CDR3 gives the full variable domain: EAGVAQSPRYKIIEKRQSVAFWCNPISGHATLYWYQQILGQGPKLLIQFQNNGVVDDSQLPKDRFSAERLKGVDSTLKIQPAKLEDSAVYLCASNPADYSSYEQYFGPGTRLTVT.

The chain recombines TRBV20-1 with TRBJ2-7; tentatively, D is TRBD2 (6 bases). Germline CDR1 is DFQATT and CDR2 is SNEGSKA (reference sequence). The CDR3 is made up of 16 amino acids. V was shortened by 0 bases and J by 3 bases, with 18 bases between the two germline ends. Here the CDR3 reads CSARDVGGSQVYEQYF. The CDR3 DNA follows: TGCAGTGCTAGAGATGTCGGGGGTAGTCAGGTCTACGAGCAGTACTTC.

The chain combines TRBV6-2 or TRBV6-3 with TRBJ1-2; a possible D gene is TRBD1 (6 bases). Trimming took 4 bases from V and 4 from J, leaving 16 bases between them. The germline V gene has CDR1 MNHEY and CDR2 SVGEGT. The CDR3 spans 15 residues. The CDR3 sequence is CASSFSSQGVYGYTF. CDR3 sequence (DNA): TGTGCCAGCAGTTTTTCCTCACAGGGTGTCTATGGCTACACCTTC.

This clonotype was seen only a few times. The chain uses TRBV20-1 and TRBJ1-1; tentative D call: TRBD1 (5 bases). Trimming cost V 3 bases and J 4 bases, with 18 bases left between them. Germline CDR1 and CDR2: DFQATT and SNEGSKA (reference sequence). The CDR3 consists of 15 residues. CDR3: CSASGITGFSTEAFF. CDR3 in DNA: TGCAGTGCTAGCGGAATTACAGGTTTTAGCACTGAAGCTTTCTTT.

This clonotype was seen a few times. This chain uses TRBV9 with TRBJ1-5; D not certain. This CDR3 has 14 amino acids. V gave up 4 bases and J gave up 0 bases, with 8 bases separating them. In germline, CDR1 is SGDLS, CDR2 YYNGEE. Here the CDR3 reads CASSSTFSNQPQHF. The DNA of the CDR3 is TGTGCCAGCAGCTCCACATTTAGCAATCAGCCCCAGCATTTT.

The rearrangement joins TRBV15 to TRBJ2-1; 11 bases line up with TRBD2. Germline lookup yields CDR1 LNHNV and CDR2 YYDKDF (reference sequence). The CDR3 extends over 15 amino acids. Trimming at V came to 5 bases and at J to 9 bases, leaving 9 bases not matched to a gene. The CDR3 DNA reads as TGTGCCACCAGCGATGATAGCGGGAGGGCCGGTGAGCAGTTCTTC. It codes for CATSDDSGRAGEQFF.

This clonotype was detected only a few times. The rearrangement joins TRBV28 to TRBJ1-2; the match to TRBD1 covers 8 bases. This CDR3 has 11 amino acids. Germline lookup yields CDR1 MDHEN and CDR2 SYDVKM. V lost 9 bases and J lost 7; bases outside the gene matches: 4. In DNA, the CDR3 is TGTGCCAGTCGAACAGGGGGTGGCTACACCTTC. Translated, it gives CASRTGGGYTF.

CDR3 protein: CSAWDRGANEKLFF. CDR3 bases: TGCAGTGCATGGGACAGGGGTGCTAATGAAAAACTGTTTTTT. The chain is built from TRBV20-1 and TRBJ1-4; 10 nucleotides line up with TRBD1. The CDR3 is 14 residues long. Germline values: CDR1 DFQATT, CDR2 SNEGSKA (reference sequence). Unmatched junction bases numbered 4, after V lost 6 bases and J lost 3 bases.

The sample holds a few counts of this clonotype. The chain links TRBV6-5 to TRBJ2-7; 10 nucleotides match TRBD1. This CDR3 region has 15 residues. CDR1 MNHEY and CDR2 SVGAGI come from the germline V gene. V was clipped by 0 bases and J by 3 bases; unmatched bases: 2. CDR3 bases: TGTGCCAGCAGTTACTCTGGACAGGGGGGCTACGAGCAGTACTTC. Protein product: CASSYSGQGGYEQYF.